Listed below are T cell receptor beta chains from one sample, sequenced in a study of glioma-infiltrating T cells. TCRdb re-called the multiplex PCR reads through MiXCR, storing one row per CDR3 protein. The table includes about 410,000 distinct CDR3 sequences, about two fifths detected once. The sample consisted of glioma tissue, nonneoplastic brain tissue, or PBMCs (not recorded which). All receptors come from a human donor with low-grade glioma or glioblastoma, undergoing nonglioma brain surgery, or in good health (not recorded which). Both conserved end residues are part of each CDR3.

CDR3: CASSQDGGDEQFF
V: TRBV4-2

CDR3: CASSLVGQGYTF
V: TRBV7-2

CDR3: CATNFPGLDEQYF
V: TRBV6-1

CDR3: CASIQDYNEQFF
V: TRBV4-1

CDR3: CSARRRESTDTQYF
V: TRBV20-1

CDR3: CASTIGLATEQYF
V: TRBV12-3/TRBV12-4

CDR3: CASSQSGALQTDTQYF
V: TRBV4-3

CDR3: CTARDPRIYEQYF
V: TRBV20-1

CDR3: CASRGLAELYEQYF
V: TRBV2

CDR3: CASSSSVTSREQYF
V: TRBV27

CDR3: CSAPTRDTEAFF
V: TRBV20-1

CDR3: CSAGGISYEQYF
V: TRBV20-1

CDR3: CASREGPRVAKNIQYF
V: TRBV11-2

CDR3: CASSSGLAGTYEQYF
V: TRBV7-9

CDR3: CASSQDIGNQPQHF
V: TRBV3-1

CDR3: CASSYSYGVGEAFF
V: TRBV6-6

CDR3: CASSLANMRGAFF
V: TRBV7-2

CDR3: CASNHSPQETQYF
V: TRBV7-9

CDR3: CASRTTGTPISPLHF
V: TRBV6-2/TRBV6-3

CDR3: CASSRNRGYYGYTF
V: TRBV28

CDR3: CASSFHRDSGYGYTF
V: TRBV27

CDR3: CASSRGRGTDTQYF
V: TRBV7-9

CDR3: CASSGFNSYLKGYTF
V: TRBV2

CDR3: CASRLRGFYNEQFF
V: TRBV28

CDR3: CASSSFGGTLYEQYF
V: TRBV7-3

CDR3: CASSLTYRTQDNEQFF
V: TRBV7-3

CDR3: CASQTGGLGYTF
V: TRBV2

CDR3: CASSPDRLERHEQYF
V: TRBV6-2/TRBV6-3

CDR3: CASSFGRRLDWGGNEQFF
V: TRBV27

CDR3: CASSETSGAYNEQFF
V: TRBV19

CDR3: CASRVGSFGANVLTF
V: TRBV28

CDR3: CASSLAQGDYEQYF
V: TRBV5-1

CDR3: CASSEQGSYNEQFF
V: TRBV6-2/TRBV6-3

CDR3: CASSLLPGLNEQYF
V: TRBV27

CDR3: CASSYLGGGRTAGYTF
V: TRBV6-5

CDR3: CASSTENEQFF
V: TRBV6-2/TRBV6-3

CDR3: CAISESNTGYEQYF
V: TRBV10-3

CDR3: CASSQASPSSYEQYF
V: TRBV4-1

CDR3: CARGFGGSTEAFF
V: TRBV12-5

CDR3: CASSLGSRRRKNQPQHF
V: TRBV7-4

CDR3: CASRMLAGEETQYF
V: TRBV19

CDR3: CSALAGPQGQYF
V: TRBV20-1